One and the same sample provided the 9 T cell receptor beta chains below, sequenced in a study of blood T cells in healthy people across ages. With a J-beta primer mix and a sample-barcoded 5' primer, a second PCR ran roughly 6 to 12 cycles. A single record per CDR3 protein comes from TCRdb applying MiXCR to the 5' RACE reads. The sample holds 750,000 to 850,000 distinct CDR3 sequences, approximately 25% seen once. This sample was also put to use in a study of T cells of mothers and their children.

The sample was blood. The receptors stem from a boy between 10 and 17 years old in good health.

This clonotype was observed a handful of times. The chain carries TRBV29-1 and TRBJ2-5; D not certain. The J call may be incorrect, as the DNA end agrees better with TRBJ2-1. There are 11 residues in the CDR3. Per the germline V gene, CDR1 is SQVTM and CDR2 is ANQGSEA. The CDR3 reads CSVDEWNEQFF. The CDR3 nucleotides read TGCAGCGTTGATGAGTGGAATGAGCAGTTCTTC.

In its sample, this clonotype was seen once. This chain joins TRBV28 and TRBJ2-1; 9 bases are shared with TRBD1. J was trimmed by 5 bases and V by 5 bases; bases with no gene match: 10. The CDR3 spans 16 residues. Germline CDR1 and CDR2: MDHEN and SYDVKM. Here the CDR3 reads CASSTAGTGKHNEQFF. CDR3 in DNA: TGTGCCAGCAGTACGGCCGGGACAGGGAAACACAATGAGCAGTTCTTC.

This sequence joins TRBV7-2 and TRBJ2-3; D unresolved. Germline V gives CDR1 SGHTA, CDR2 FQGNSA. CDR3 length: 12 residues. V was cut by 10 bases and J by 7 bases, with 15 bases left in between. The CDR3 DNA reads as TGTGCCACCGAAGGCGCGCGCAATACGCAGTATTTT. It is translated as CATEGARNTQYF.

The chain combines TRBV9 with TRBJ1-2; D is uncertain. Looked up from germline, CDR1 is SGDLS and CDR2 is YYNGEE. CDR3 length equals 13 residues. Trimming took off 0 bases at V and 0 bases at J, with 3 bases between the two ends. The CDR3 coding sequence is TGTGCCAGCAGCGTAGATGCTAACTATGGCTACACCTTC. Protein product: CASSVDANYGYTF.

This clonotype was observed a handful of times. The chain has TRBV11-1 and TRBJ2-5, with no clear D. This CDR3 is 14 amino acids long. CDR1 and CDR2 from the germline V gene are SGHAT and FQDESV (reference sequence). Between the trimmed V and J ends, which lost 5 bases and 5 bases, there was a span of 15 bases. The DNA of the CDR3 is TGTGCCAGCAGCCCCTGGTCGGCGCCCGAGACCCAGTACTTC. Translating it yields CASSPWSAPETQYF.

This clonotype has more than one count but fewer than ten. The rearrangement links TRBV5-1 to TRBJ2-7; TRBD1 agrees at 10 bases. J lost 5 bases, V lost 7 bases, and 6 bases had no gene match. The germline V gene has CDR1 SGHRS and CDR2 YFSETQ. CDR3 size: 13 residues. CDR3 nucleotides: TGCGCCAGCGGGGGACAGGGGCTCGACGAGCAGTACTTC. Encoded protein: CASGGQGLDEQYF.

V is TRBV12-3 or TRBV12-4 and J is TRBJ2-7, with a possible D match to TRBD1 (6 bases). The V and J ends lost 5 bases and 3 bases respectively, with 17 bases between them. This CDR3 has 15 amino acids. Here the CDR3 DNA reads TGTGCCAGCAGTCACGGACAGCTAGTCTACTACGAGCAGTACTTC. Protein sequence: CASSHGQLVYYEQYF.

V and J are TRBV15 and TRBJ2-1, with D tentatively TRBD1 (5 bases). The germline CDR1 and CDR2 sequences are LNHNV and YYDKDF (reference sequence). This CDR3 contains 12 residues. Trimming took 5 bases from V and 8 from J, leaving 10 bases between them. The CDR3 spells CATSPTADEQFF. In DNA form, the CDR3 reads TGTGCCACCAGCCCGACAGCCGATGAGCAGTTCTTC.

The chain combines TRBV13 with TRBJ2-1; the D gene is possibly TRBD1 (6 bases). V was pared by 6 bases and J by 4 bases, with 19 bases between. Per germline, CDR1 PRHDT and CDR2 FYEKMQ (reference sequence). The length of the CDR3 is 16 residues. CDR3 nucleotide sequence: TGTGCCAGCAGTCCCACCCCCGGGACACAATACAATGAGCAGTTCTTC. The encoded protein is CASSPTPGTQYNEQFF. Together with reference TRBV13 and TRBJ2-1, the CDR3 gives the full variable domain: AAGVIQSPRHLIKEKRETATLKCYPIPRHDTVYWYQQGPGQDPQFLISFYEKMQSDKGSIPDRFSAQQFSDYHSELNMSSLELGDSALYFCASSPTPGTQYNEQFFGPGTRLTVL.